This TCR beta chain was found in a study of T-cell memory formation after mild COVID-19. Study-level findings and limits: Shrinking CD4+ clones resided mostly in CM and EM, and CD8+ ones in EMRA.

A few counts support this clonotype. What it recognizes is unknown. The ends lost 5 bases at V and 1 base at J; junction bases unmatched: 5. This CDR3 has 15 residues. CDR1 MDHEN and CDR2 SYDVKM come from the germline V gene. Sample barcodes and UMIs were carried by the TCR alpha and TCR beta cDNA libraries that 5'RACE generated with constant-segment primers. MiXCR, run by TCRdb on the 5' RACE reads, gives a single entry per CDR3 protein. The table includes under 300,000 distinct CDR3 sequences, roughly 10% detected once. The J gene is TRBJ2-1, the V gene TRBV28; 7 nucleotides agree with TRBD1. The sequencing sample was made of PBMCs or a T cell subset sorted from them (not recorded which). This TCR came from a man younger than 35 who had mild COVID-19 (a few samples of this study predate the infection). Cell type and time point are not known. The DNA for the CDR3 is TGTGCCAGCAGTCCTCCGGGACAGTCCTACAATGAGCAGTTCTTC. Translated, it gives CASSPPGQSYNEQFF.